Each of the 32 T cell receptor beta chains below was sequenced from the same sample in a study of shared T cell receptors in the human thymus. Here immunoSEQ multiplex PCR was the method, and the copy in TCRdb shows in-frame clones only, minus some. The sample holds about 710,000 clones, around 87% seen once. This sample also belongs to another study, concerning human thymus T cells.

Sequenced material: thymocytes. The receptors were gathered from a boy in the first two years of life with a congenital heart defect.

DNA of the CDR3: TGTGCCAGCAGACCCCAGGGTCTAACAGGCGGACTGAACACTGAAGCTTTCTTT. This codes for CASRPQGLTGGLNTEAFF. The chain has TRBV28 and TRBJ1-1, with D tentatively TRBD1 (5 bases). The V end lost 6 bases, the J end lost 0 bases, and 23 bases lay between the germline ends. The germline gives CDR1 MDHEN, CDR2 SYDVKM. The length of the CDR3 is 18 residues.

The chain links TRBV6-4 to TRBJ2-1; TRBD2 matches 7 bases. After removal of 5 bases from V and 0 bases from J, the junction contained 4 bases not matched to a gene. The CDR3 is 15 amino acids. CDR1 MRHNA and CDR2 SNTAGT come from the germline V gene. CDR3 residues: CASSPREASYNEQFF. The CDR3 DNA reads TGTGCCAGCAGTCCCCGGGAGGCCTCCTACAATGAGCAGTTCTTC.

This chain joins TRBV28 and TRBJ2-3; 10 bases map to TRBD1. V lost 6 bases, J lost 4 bases, and 10 bases stayed unmatched. The CDR3 is 16 residues long. Germline V CDR1 and CDR2: MDHEN, SYDVKM. The CDR3 DNA reads as TGTGCCAGCAGCCTAGCCCGGACAGGGGGGGCAGATACGCAGTATTTT. This encodes CASSLARTGGADTQYF.

The chain is built from TRBV4-3 and TRBJ2-1; no definite D call. The length of the CDR3 is 16 residues. Germline CDR1 is LGHNA and CDR2 is YSLEER. V lost 0 bases, J lost 1 base, and 10 bases lay in between. CDR3: CASSQDLSTSYNEQFF. In DNA form, the CDR3 reads TGCGCCAGCAGCCAAGATCTTAGCACTTCCTACAATGAGCAGTTCTTC.

The chain is built from TRBV19 and TRBJ1-1; D is undetermined. The germline V and J ends were trimmed by 6 bases and 3 bases, with 20 bases remaining between them. The CDR3 covers 16 residues. CDR1 and CDR2 (germline): LNHDA, SQIVND (reference sequence). In DNA, the CDR3 is TGTGCCAGTAGAGCGCAGAGCGGGCCTTCTGACACTGAAGCTTTCTTT. Its protein is CASRAQSGPSDTEAFF.

The V gene is TRBV5-1, the J gene TRBJ2-3, with 11 bases aligning to TRBD2. The V segment lost 4 bases and the J segment 5 bases; nucleotides outside the gene matches: 12. Per germline, CDR1 SGHRS and CDR2 YFSETQ. The CDR3 loop spans 17 amino acids. The CDR3 DNA reads as TGCGCCAGCAGCCCGCTTGGGGGTAGCGGGGGGGAAGATACGCAGTATTTT. Translated: CASSPLGGSGGEDTQYF.

The chain couples TRBV13 to TRBJ2-3, with TRBD2 matching over 8 bases. This CDR3 contains 15 residues. Germline CDR1 reads PRHDT; CDR2 reads FYEKMQ (reference sequence). Unmatched junction bases numbered 5, after V lost 3 bases and J lost 3 bases. CDR3 sequence (DNA): TGTGCCAGCAGCTTGCTCCGGGGGGGTACAGATACGCAGTATTTT. The encoded protein is CASSLLRGGTDTQYF.

CDR3 sequence reads: CSVGRGTPVSYEQYF. The CDR3 coding sequence is TGCAGCGTCGGAAGAGGGACACCTGTCTCCTACGAGCAGTACTTC. The genes are TRBV29-1 and TRBJ2-7; D is perhaps TRBD1 (6 bases). V lost 6 bases, J lost 0 bases, and 18 bases lay in between. The CDR3 is 15 amino acids. Germline V gene sequence: CDR1 SQVTM, CDR2 ANQGSEA.

The chain couples TRBV18 to TRBJ1-3; 7 bases are shared with TRBD1. The CDR3 totals 16 residues. Germline CDR1 reads KGHSH; CDR2 reads LQKENI. The V segment lost 4 bases and the J segment 3 bases; nucleotides outside the gene matches: 9. Written as DNA, the CDR3 is TGTGCCAGCTCACTAACACAGGGGATCTTTGGAAACACCATATATTTT. It is translated as CASSLTQGIFGNTIYF.

About this clone itself: Relative to the germline gene, one junction end is altered; a read error may explain this. V and J are TRBV29-1 and TRBJ1-1; 8 bases line up with TRBD1. The CDR3 is made up of 16 amino acids. Germline CDR1 reads SQVTM; CDR2 reads ANQGSEA. CDR3 nucleotides: TGCAGCGGTGAAAACCGGACAGGGATGGTCAACACTGAAGCTTTCTTT. Residues: CSGENRTGMVNTEAFF.

V gene TRBV11-2 combines with J gene TRBJ1-6; no firm D call. CDR3 length: 17 amino acids. CDR1 and CDR2 from the germline V gene are SGHAT and FQNNGV. V was pared by 1 base and J by 3 bases, with 13 bases between. The CDR3 loop reads CASSLVPGPVYNSPLHF. The CDR3 DNA is TGTGCCAGCAGCTTAGTGCCTGGGCCTGTCTATAATTCACCCCTCCACTTT.

This chain uses TRBV4-1 with TRBJ2-7; D unresolved. V was clipped by 0 bases and J by 4 bases, with 4 bases between them. The CDR3 consists of 12 residues. The germline gives CDR1 MGHRA, CDR2 YSYEKL. CDR3 residues: CASSQDSYEQYF. DNA of the CDR3: TGCGCCAGCAGCCAAGACAGTTACGAGCAGTACTTC.

This chain uses TRBV4-1 with TRBJ1-6, with D maybe TRBD1 (6 bases). Germline CDR1 and CDR2: MGHRA and YSYEKL. The CDR3 runs 17 residues. V gave up 0 bases and J gave up 8 bases, with 17 bases separating them. In DNA, the CDR3 is TGCGCCAGCAGCCAAGATTCGGGGGGCCCGCGCGATTCACCCCTCCACTTT. Protein: CASSQDSGGPRDSPLHF.

The J gene is TRBJ1-2, the V gene TRBV30; tentatively, D is TRBD1 (6 bases). This CDR3 spans 14 amino acids. V was shortened by 4 bases and J by 3 bases, with 15 bases between the two germline ends. Germline V gene sequence: CDR1 GTSNPN, CDR2 SVGIG (reference sequence). The CDR3 spells CAWTKDSTDYGYTF. The CDR3 nucleotides are TGTGCCTGGACTAAGGACAGCACCGACTATGGCTACACCTTC.

The chain uses TRBV6-5 and TRBJ2-7; 7 bases are a match to TRBD1. The CDR3 is 16 amino acids. Germline CDR1 and CDR2: MNHEY and SVGAGI. The V segment lost 4 bases and the J segment 0 bases; nucleotides outside the gene matches: 9. CDR3 nucleotides: TGTGCCAGCAGTTTACACAGGGGTAATCTCTCCTACGAGCAGTACTTC. It specifies CASSLHRGNLSYEQYF.

This chain connects TRBV15 to TRBJ1-1; D unresolved. The CDR3 sequence is 15 residues long. The V end lost 0 bases, the J end lost 2 bases, and 10 bases lay between the germline ends. The germline V gene has CDR1 LNHNV and CDR2 YYDKDF (reference sequence). This CDR3 reads CATSRDPGGNTEAFF. The CDR3 DNA reads TGTGCCACCAGCAGAGATCCGGGAGGTAACACTGAAGCTTTCTTT. The variable domain in full, with the rest retrieved from reference TRBV15 and TRBJ1-1, is DAMVIQNPRYQVTQFGKPVTLSCSQTLNHNVMYWYQQKSSQAPKLLFHYYDKDFNNEADTPDNFQSRRPNTSFCFLDIRSPGLGDTAMYLCATSRDPGGNTEAFFGQGTRLTVV.

The genes are TRBV28 and TRBJ2-7, with 7 bases lining up with TRBD1. The CDR3 is made up of 14 amino acids. Trimming took 5 bases from V and 6 from J; bases not matched to a gene: 10. Germline V gene sequence: CDR1 MDHEN, CDR2 SYDVKM. This chain's CDR3 is CASSQETGMGEQYF. The CDR3 nucleotides are TGTGCCAGCAGTCAGGAGACAGGGATGGGCGAGCAGTACTTC.

This chain connects TRBV9 to TRBJ2-3; D is uncertain. The CDR3 is made up of 15 amino acids. Germline assignment: CDR1 SGDLS and CDR2 YYNGEE. Trimming cost V 4 bases and J 1 base, with 13 bases left between them. The CDR3 here is CASSPILVGTDTQYF. The CDR3 DNA sequence: TGTGCCAGCAGCCCGATTTTAGTGGGCACAGATACGCAGTATTTT.

V and J are TRBV11-1 and TRBJ2-5; 8 bases align to TRBD1. The germline V gene has CDR1 SGHAT and CDR2 FQDESV (reference sequence). V was clipped by 5 bases and J by 7 bases; unmatched bases: 15. The CDR3 length is 16 residues. The CDR3 coding sequence is TGTGCCAGCAGCAAAACCGGGACAGGAGGATTTCGGACCCAGTACTTC. Translated: CASSKTGTGGFRTQYF.

This clone occurred a few times. The same CDR3 arises from other DNA sequences in this sample as well. The rearrangement joins TRBV13 to TRBJ2-7; 12 nucleotides match TRBD2. Germline V gene sequence: CDR1 PRHDT, CDR2 FYEKMQ (reference sequence). This CDR3 spans 22 amino acids. V was pared by 0 bases and J by 6 bases, with 24 bases of the junction left unmatched. This CDR3 reads CASSLGTPGRLAGGLLTPEQYF. The CDR3 bases are TGTGCCAGCAGCTTAGGGACACCTGGTCGGCTAGCGGGGGGGCTGTTGACCCCCGAGCAGTACTTC.

This sequence joins TRBV27 and TRBJ2-2, with TRBD2 matching over 8 bases. The CDR3 extends over 17 amino acids. With 5 bases clipped from V and 4 bases from J, the junction kept 12 bases outside the gene matches. CDR1 is MNHEY, CDR2 SMNVEV, per germline (reference sequence). As DNA, the CDR3 is TGTGCCAGCAGTCTCTCGGGGGGGCGCGTCCTCACCGGGGAGCTGTTTTTT. It is translated as CASSLSGGRVLTGELFF.

This clone was observed a single time. V and J are TRBV27 and TRBJ1-2; no clear D gene. Germline V lookup: CDR1 MNHEY, CDR2 SMNVEV (reference sequence). CDR3 size: 15 residues. V was cut by 7 bases and J by 0 bases, with 15 bases left in between. The CDR3 spells CASKELGRTNYGYTF. The CDR3 region has the DNA TGTGCCAGCAAGGAACTAGGAAGAACTAACTATGGCTACACCTTC.

This clone was seen once. The genes are TRBV15 and TRBJ2-4, with 11 bases lining up with TRBD2. Germline assignment: CDR1 LNHNV and CDR2 YYDKDF (reference sequence). Trimming took 1 base from V and 7 from J; bases not matched to a gene: 12. CDR3 length: 18 residues. CDR3 sequence: CATSRGVDSGRAANIQYF. For the CDR3, the DNA is TGTGCCACCAGCAGAGGGGTGGATAGCGGGAGGGCCGCGAACATTCAGTACTTC.

Only one count was recorded for this clone. The chain carries TRBV14 and TRBJ1-1; D is perhaps TRBD1 (5 bases). V dropped 4 bases and J dropped 2 bases, with 17 bases sitting between them. The CDR3 has 16 residues. The germline V gene encodes CDR1 SGHDN and CDR2 FVKESK. The CDR3 region has the DNA TGTGCCAGCAGCCCCAAGGGGACTCTACTTAACACTGAAGCTTTCTTT. Translation gives CASSPKGTLLNTEAFF.

The chain carries TRBV28 and TRBJ1-1; D is undetermined. From germline, CDR1 is MDHEN and CDR2 SYDVKM. V lost 4 bases and J 6 bases, leaving 9 bases between the germline ends. The length of the CDR3 is 12 residues. The CDR3 loop is CASSSTHPEAFF. The CDR3 DNA follows: TGTGCCAGCAGTTCCACACACCCTGAAGCTTTCTTT.

The rearrangement uses TRBV18 and TRBJ1-5; 7 bases line up with TRBD1. V lost 3 bases, J lost 7 bases, and 9 bases stayed unmatched. The CDR3 has 15 residues. Germline V gene lookup returns CDR1 KGHSH and CDR2 LQKENI. The CDR3: CASSPETGLRQPQHF. CDR3 in DNA: TGTGCCAGCTCACCGGAGACAGGGTTGAGACAGCCCCAGCATTTT.

This chain links TRBV5-1 with TRBJ2-3; a possible D gene is TRBD1 (6 bases). Trimming left V 0 bases short and J 1 base short, with 9 bases between. The CDR3 loop spans 15 amino acids. The germline gives CDR1 SGHRS, CDR2 YFSETQ. The DNA for the CDR3 is TGCGCCAGCAGCTTGGGTGAGGGGGGCACAGATACGCAGTATTTT. This sequence encodes CASSLGEGGTDTQYF.

This clone was counted once. The chain carries TRBV28 and TRBJ1-5, with 7 bases matching TRBD1. Germline-derived CDR1 and CDR2 are MDHEN and SYDVKM. With V trimmed by 6 bases and J by 3 bases, 14 bases remained unmatched. The CDR3 runs to 17 residues. In DNA form, the CDR3 reads TGTGCCAGCAGGAATCCGGGACAGATAATTAACAATCAGCCCCAGCATTTT. It specifies CASRNPGQIINNQPQHF. Full variable domain (missing parts from reference TRBV28 and TRBJ1-5): DVKVTQSSRYLVKRTGEKVFLECVQDMDHENMFWYRQDPGLGLRLIYFSYDVKMKEKGDIPEGYSVSREKKERFSLILESASTNQTSMYLCASRNPGQIINNQPQHFGDGTRLSIL.

V usage is TRBV28 and J usage is TRBJ1-4; D unclear. CDR3 size: 14 residues. Germline CDR1 and CDR2: MDHEN and SYDVKM. V lost 5 bases and J 5 bases, leaving 12 bases between the germline ends. CDR3 sequence (DNA): TGTGCCAGCAGTAGGCCGGGGAAAAATGAAAAACTGTTTTTT. Its translation: CASSRPGKNEKLFF.

The chain is built from TRBV28 and TRBJ1-5; 7 bases agree with TRBD1. The junction had 2 bases not matched to a gene; V was cut back by 3 bases and J by 6 bases. The CDR3 consists of 13 residues. In germline, CDR1 is MDHEN, CDR2 SYDVKM. In DNA, the CDR3 is TGTGCCAGCAGTTTCCGGGACAGTCAGCCCCAGCATTTT. It codes for CASSFRDSQPQHF.

Only a few counts were recorded for this clone. This chain uses TRBV7-6 with TRBJ2-1, with 7 bases that match TRBD1. The V gene's germline CDR1 is SGHVS and CDR2 FNYEAQ. V shed 5 bases and J 7 bases; nucleotides not matched to a gene: 11. The CDR3 loop spans 15 amino acids. CDR3 residues: CASSPRTGPGNEQFF. In DNA form, the CDR3 reads TGTGCCAGCAGCCCCAGGACAGGCCCGGGGAATGAGCAGTTCTTC.

The chain couples TRBV10-3 to TRBJ2-7; a possible D gene is TRBD1 (6 bases). Trimming pared 8 bases from V and 3 bases from J, leaving 14 bases between. CDR3 length: 13 residues. Per germline, CDR1 ENHRY and CDR2 SYGVKD. CDR3 DNA sequence: TGTGCCATCGGTACAGGGCAAATCTACGAGCAGTACTTC. Translation gives CAIGTGQIYEQYF.